This TCR beta chain stems from a study of CD8 T cells in Susac syndrome. RNA totalling roughly 0.45 to 1 ug underwent reverse transcription with random hexamers. It was immunoSEQ multiplex PCR that amplified TCR beta CDR3 across 54 Vbeta and 13 Jbeta. MiXCR, applied by TCRdb to the immunoSEQ multiplex PCR reads, yields one record per CDR3 protein. This sample yields 150,000 to 200,000 distinct CDR3 sequences, of which approximately 94% are seen a single time; over 0.08% belongs to the top ten. Trimming shortened V by 4 bases and J by 5 bases, and 14 bases separated the two germline ends. The length of the CDR3 is 14 residues. CDR1 and CDR2 from the germline V gene are SGHRS and YFSETQ. The authors sequenced TCR beta from blood CD8+ and CD4+ T cells. The patients serving as multiple sclerosis controls were treatment-naive. They had stable or active relapsing-remitting disease and fulfilled revised McDonald criteria. The CD8+ and CD4+ T cells were isolated magnetically using a negative isolation approach, whereas the TEMRA cells were enriched by FACS.

The sequencing input was CD4+ T cells from PBMCs. The origin of this receptor is a human donor with multiple sclerosis. The chain links TRBV5-1 to TRBJ2-3; D is uncertain. CDR3 bases: TGCGCCAGCAGCCTGGATGCGCCGTTAGATACGCAGTATTTT. Its protein is CASSLDAPLDTQYF.